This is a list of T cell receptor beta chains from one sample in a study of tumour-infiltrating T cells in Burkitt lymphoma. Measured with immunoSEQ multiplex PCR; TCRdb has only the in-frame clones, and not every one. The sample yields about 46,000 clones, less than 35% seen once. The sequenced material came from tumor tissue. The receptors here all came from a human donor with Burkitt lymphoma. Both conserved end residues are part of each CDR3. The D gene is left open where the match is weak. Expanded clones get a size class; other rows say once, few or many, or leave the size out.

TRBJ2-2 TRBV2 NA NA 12 TGTGCCAGCAGACAGGGAACCGGGGAGCTGTTTTTT CASRQGTGELFF
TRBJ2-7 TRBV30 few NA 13 TGTGCCTGGCGTGGCGTGGATCGCTACGAGCAGTACTTC CAWRGVDRYEQYF
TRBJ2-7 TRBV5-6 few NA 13 TGTGCCAGCAGCAAGGGTTCCTCCTACGAGCAGTACTTC CASSKGSSYEQYF
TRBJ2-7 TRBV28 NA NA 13 TGTGCCAGCAGTTTAGCATCCTACCTCGAGCAGTACTTC CASSLASYLEQYF
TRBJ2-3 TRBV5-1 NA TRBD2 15 TGCGCCAGCAGAATAACTAGCGGGGGACCAGATACGCAGTATTTT CASRITSGGPDTQYF
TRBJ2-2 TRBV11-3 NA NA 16 TGTGCCAGCAGCCCAGGAGGGACTTTGAACACCGGGGAGCTGTTTTTT CASSPGGTLNTGELFF
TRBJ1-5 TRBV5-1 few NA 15 TGCGCCAGCAGCCCTGGGATAGTAAGCAATCAGCCCCAGCATTTT CASSPGIVSNQPQHF
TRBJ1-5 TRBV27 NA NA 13 TGTGCCAGCAGTTCCATGGGGGGTCAGCCCCAGCATTTT CASSSMGGQPQHF
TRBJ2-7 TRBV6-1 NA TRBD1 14 TGTGCCAGCAGTGAAAGGGACAGGAACTACGAGCAGTACTTC CASSERDRNYEQYF
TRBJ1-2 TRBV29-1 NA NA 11 TGCAGCGTCGGGCCTAACTATGGCTACACCTTC CSVGPNYGYTF
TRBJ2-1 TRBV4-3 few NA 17 TGCGCCAGCAGCCAAGAGACCCTAGCTAGAAGCTACAATGAGCAGTTCTTC CASSQETLARSYNEQFF
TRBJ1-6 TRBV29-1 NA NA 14 TGCAGCGCCCAGGAGGGTGGCGCGGATTCACCCCTCCACTTT CSAQEGGADSPLHF
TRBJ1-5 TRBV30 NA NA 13 TGTGCCTGGAGTCTAGGTTATAATCAGCCCCAGCATTTT CAWSLGYNQPQHF
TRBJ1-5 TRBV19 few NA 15 TGTGCCAGTAGTAGGGATCAGATATACAATCAGCCCCAGCATTTT CASSRDQIYNQPQHF
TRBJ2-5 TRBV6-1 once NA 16 TGTGCCAGCAGTGAGGGAGGGAGGGGGTTCCAAGAGACCCAGTACTTC CASSEGGRGFQETQYF
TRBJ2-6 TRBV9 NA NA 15 TGTGCCAGCAGCGGTGTTGCCTCGGGGGCCAACGTCCTGACTTTC CASSGVASGANVLTF
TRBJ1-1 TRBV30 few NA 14 TGTGCCTTAAACACCTGGACTAAGAACACTGAAGCTTTCTTT CALNTWTKNTEAFF
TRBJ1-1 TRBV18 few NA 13 TGTGCCAGCTCGCCCGGGACCAACACTGAAGCTTTCTTT CASSPGTNTEAFF
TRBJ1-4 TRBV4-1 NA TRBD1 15 TGCGCCAGCAGACCCGGGACAGGGGAGAAAGAAAAACTGTTTTTT CASRPGTGEKEKLFF
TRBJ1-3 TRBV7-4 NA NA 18 TGTGCCAGCAGCTTACGGTCTGTCCCTGAAAGCTCTGGAAACACCATATATTTT CASSLRSVPESSGNTIYF
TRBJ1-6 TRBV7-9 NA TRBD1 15 TGTGCCAGCAGTTTCCTGACAGGGAGTAATTCACCCCTCCACTTT CASSFLTGSNSPLHF
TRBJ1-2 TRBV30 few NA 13 TGTGCCTGGAGTCGAGACAGGCCCCATGGCTACACCTTC CAWSRDRPHGYTF
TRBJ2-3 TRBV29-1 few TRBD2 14 TGCAGCGTTGGGGTGGGACTAGCTACAGATACGCAGTATTTT CSVGVGLATDTQYF
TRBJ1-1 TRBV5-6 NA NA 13 TGTGCCAGCAGCCCGGAGAGTTCCACTGAAGCTTTCTTT CASSPESSTEAFF
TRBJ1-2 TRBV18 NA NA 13 TGTGCCAGCTCACCGAGGAGGGGCCTCGGCTACACCTTC CASSPRRGLGYTF
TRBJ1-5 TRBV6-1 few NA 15 TGTGCCAGCAGACCGACAGCCTGGGCTAATCAGCCCCAGCATTTT CASRPTAWANQPQHF
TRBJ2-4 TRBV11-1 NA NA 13 TGTGCCAGCAGCTATAGCAGGGAAAACATTCAGTACTTC CASSYSRENIQYF
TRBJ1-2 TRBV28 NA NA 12 TGTGCCAGCAGTCAGGGTAACTATGGCTACACCTTC CASSQGNYGYTF
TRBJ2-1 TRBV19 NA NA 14 TGTGCCAGTAGTCCGACCGGATCCTACAATGAGCAGTTCTTC CASSPTGSYNEQFF
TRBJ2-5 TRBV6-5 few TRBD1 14 TGTGCCAGCAGTTACTGGAGACAGGGCGAGACCCAGTACTTC CASSYWRQGETQYF
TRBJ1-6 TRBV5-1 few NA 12 TGCGCCAGCAGCTTGTCGGATTCACCCCTCCACTTT CASSLSDSPLHF
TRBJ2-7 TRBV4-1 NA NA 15 TGCGCCAGCAGCCAGGGGACGGGCCACTCCTACGAGCAGTACTTC CASSQGTGHSYEQYF